Listed here are 27 T cell receptor beta chains from one sample, sequenced in a study of blood T cell repertoires in COVID-19. The protocol was immunoSEQ multiplex PCR, while the TCRdb copy is restricted to in-frame clones and leaves out a portion. The table has roughly 250,000 clones, less than 90% seen once. Sequencing used PBMCs or T cells enriched from blood (not recorded which). These TCRs come from a woman between 45 and 60 years old who had recovered from COVID-19.

The CDR3 spells CASSKGGTEAFF. The CDR3 nucleotides read TGTGCCAGCAGCAAAGGGGGCACTGAAGCTTTCTTT. The V call is TRBV12-3 or TRBV12-4, the J call TRBJ1-1; D may be TRBD1 (6 bases). The CDR3 extends over 12 amino acids. The V end lost 6 bases, the J end lost 4 bases, and 9 bases lay between the germline ends.

The chain links TRBV12-3 or TRBV12-4 to TRBJ1-2; no clear D. V was trimmed by 6 bases and J by 4 bases, leaving 12 bases between them. There are 13 residues in the CDR3. CDR3 sequence reads: CASRFAATYGYTF. The CDR3 DNA reads TGTGCCAGCAGATTCGCAGCGACCTATGGCTACACCTTC.

The chain has TRBV28 and TRBJ1-2, with TRBD1 matching over 9 bases. J lost 2 bases, V lost 8 bases, and 6 bases had no gene match. The germline CDR1 and CDR2 sequences are MDHEN and SYDVKM. This CDR3 is built from 14 residues. CDR3 bases: TGTGCCAGCGAAAGACAGGGGGTGAACTATGGCTACACCTTC. Amino acids: CASERQGVNYGYTF.

This rearrangement joins TRBV18 to TRBJ2-2, with 9 bases matching TRBD1. The CDR3 is 16 residues long. The junction had 11 bases not matched to a gene; V was cut back by 6 bases and J by 6 bases. CDR1 KGHSH and CDR2 LQKENI come from the germline V gene. For the CDR3, the DNA is TGTGCCAGCTCTCAGCCTACAGGGGGCTCGTCCGGGGAGCTGTTTTTT. Protein product: CASSQPTGGSSGELFF.

The chain joins TRBV28 to TRBJ1-1; D is unclear. Looked up from germline, CDR1 is MDHEN and CDR2 is SYDVKM. V lost 1 base to trimming and J lost 4 bases, with 10 bases between them. CDR3 size: 14 residues. DNA of the CDR3: TGTGCCAGCAGTTTATCGACGGGATTCACTGAAGCTTTCTTT. It encodes CASSLSTGFTEAFF.

The chain combines TRBV2 with TRBJ1-4; the D is unclear. The V and J ends lost 8 bases and 6 bases respectively, with 13 bases between them. In germline, CDR1 is SNHLY, CDR2 FYNNEI. There are 13 residues in the CDR3. The CDR3 loop reads CASGDRGDEKLFF. The CDR3 DNA reads TGTGCCAGCGGAGACCGCGGGGATGAAAAACTGTTTTTT.

V is TRBV6-5 and J is TRBJ2-1; the match to TRBD2 covers 7 bases. The CDR3 sequence is 15 residues long. The trim removed 6 bases at V and 5 bases at J, leaving 10 bases unmatched. Germline V gene data show CDR1 as MNHEY and CDR2 as SVGAGI. CDR3 region: CASSLTGRSHNEQFF. DNA of the CDR3: TGTGCCAGCAGCTTGACCGGGAGGTCCCACAATGAGCAGTTCTTC.

CDR3 in DNA: TGTGCCAGCAGAAAGAACGCAGGAGGCGGTGAAAAACTGTTTTTT. It specifies CASRKNAGGGEKLFF. The rearrangement uses TRBV2 and TRBJ1-4; unclear D gene. The CDR3 is 15 residues long. Trimming shortened V by 6 bases and J by 7 bases, and 18 bases separated the two germline ends. The V gene's germline CDR1 is SNHLY and CDR2 FYNNEI.

V and J are TRBV5-5 and TRBJ2-3; TRBD1 might be the D (6 bases). CDR1 SGHKS and CDR2 YYEKEE come from the germline V gene (reference sequence). Trimming cost V 2 bases and J 2 bases, with 12 bases left between them. The CDR3 has 15 amino acids. In nucleotides, the CDR3 is TGTGCCAGCAGCTTAAGGGCAGGGGCCACAGATACGCAGTATTTT. As protein: CASSLRAGATDTQYF.

This clone came up once. The chain couples TRBV7-8 to TRBJ1-6; 7 nucleotides agree with TRBD1. The germline gives CDR1 SGHVS, CDR2 FQNEAQ. Trimming took 5 bases from V and 5 from J; bases not matched to a gene: 6. The CDR3 totals 15 residues. The CDR3 DNA sequence: TGTGCCAGCAGCCCAAGGGGGCCTAATAATTCACCCCTCCACTTT. This gives the protein CASSPRGPNNSPLHF.

The sample holds one count of this clone. This chain uses TRBV6-2 or TRBV6-3 with TRBJ2-1, with 9 bases identical to TRBD2. There are 15 residues in the CDR3. Trimming took 5 bases from V and 6 from J; bases not matched to a gene: 8. Looked up from germline, CDR1 is MNHEY and CDR2 is SVGEGT. The CDR3: CASSQGREGGNEQFF. In nucleotides, the CDR3 is TGTGCCAGCAGTCAAGGGCGGGAGGGAGGCAATGAGCAGTTCTTC.

The V call is TRBV5-8, the J call TRBJ1-6, with TRBD1 matching over 7 bases. There are 14 residues in the CDR3. The V gene end was trimmed by 2 bases and the J gene end by 7 bases; junction bases not matched to a gene: 3. Germline assignment: CDR1 SGHTS and CDR2 YDEGEE. The CDR3 is CASSFGTVNSPLHF. The CDR3, as DNA: TGTGCCAGCAGCTTTGGGACAGTCAATTCACCCCTCCACTTT.

The chain combines TRBV5-5 with TRBJ2-7, with 8 bases lining up with TRBD2. V lost 4 bases to trimming and J lost 3 bases; unmatched junction nucleotides: 9. The length of the CDR3 is 15 residues. Germline lookup yields CDR1 SGHKS and CDR2 YYEKEE (reference sequence). For the CDR3, the DNA is TGTGCCAGCAGCCCGAACCCGACTAGCGTCTACGAGCAGTACTTC. It is translated as CASSPNPTSVYEQYF.

This clone showed up just once. The genes are TRBV5-1 and TRBJ2-7; 8 bases are shared with TRBD1. Germline-derived CDR1 and CDR2 are SGHRS and YFSETQ. V lost 4 bases and J lost 4; bases outside the gene matches: 4. There are 13 residues in the CDR3. CDR3 protein: CASSPDRVYEQYF. The CDR3 DNA reads TGCGCCAGCAGCCCGGACAGGGTTTACGAGCAGTACTTC.

This sequence joins TRBV6-2 or TRBV6-3 and TRBJ2-5, with 10 bases fitting TRBD1. The length of the CDR3 is 15 residues. V lost 5 bases, J lost 4 bases, and 7 bases stayed unmatched. Germline CDR1 is MNHEY and CDR2 is SVGEGT. DNA for the CDR3: TGTGCCAGCAGTCCCGGGACAGGGGCGAGAGAGACCCAGTACTTC. Its translation: CASSPGTGARETQYF.

The chain combines TRBV7-9 with TRBJ1-2, with D maybe TRBD1 (6 bases). The CDR3 loop spans 14 amino acids. Germline V gene data show CDR1 as SEHNR and CDR2 as FQNEAQ (reference sequence). The V end lost 2 bases, the J end lost 2 bases, and 9 bases lay between the germline ends. The CDR3 DNA sequence: TGTGCCAGCAGCTTATTGGGGGCAAACTATGGCTACACCTTC. This sequence encodes CASSLLGANYGYTF.

This chain connects TRBV28 to TRBJ2-1, with 7 bases identical to TRBD2. The germline V gene has CDR1 MDHEN and CDR2 SYDVKM. This CDR3 is 14 amino acids long. J was trimmed by 3 bases and V by 2 bases; bases with no gene match: 1. CDR3 protein: CASSLGDYYNEQFF. CDR3 nucleotides: TGTGCCAGCAGTTTAGGGGACTACTACAATGAGCAGTTCTTC. The complete variable domain, with remaining parts taken from reference TRBV28 and TRBJ2-1, reads DVKVTQSSRYLVKRTGEKVFLECVQDMDHENMFWYRQDPGLGLRLIYFSYDVKMKEKGDIPEGYSVSREKKERFSLILESASTNQTSMYLCASSLGDYYNEQFFGPGTRLTVL.

This chain uses TRBV2 with TRBJ1-4, with 7 bases matching TRBD1. Germline values: CDR1 SNHLY, CDR2 FYNNEI. This CDR3 contains 14 residues. Germline trimming cut 4 bases from V and 1 base from J; bases unmatched to any gene: 0. This chain's CDR3 is CASSGQGTNEKLFF. The CDR3 DNA sequence: TGTGCCAGCAGTGGACAGGGAACTAATGAAAAACTGTTTTTT.

This clone was seen a single time. J is TRBJ1-4 and V is TRBV28; 8 bases fit TRBD1. The germline V gene encodes CDR1 MDHEN and CDR2 SYDVKM. CDR3 length equals 15 residues. Trimming cost V 4 bases and J 8 bases; bases outside gene matches: 9. CDR3 in DNA: TGTGCCAGCAGTTCGGCCGGGACAGGCGAAGAAAAACTGTTTTTT. Protein: CASSSAGTGEEKLFF.

This rearrangement joins TRBV29-1 to TRBJ1-1; tentative D call: TRBD1 (6 bases). V lost 5 bases to trimming and J lost 0 bases, with 10 bases between them. The germline CDR1 and CDR2 sequences are SQVTM and ANQGSEA. This CDR3 contains 13 residues. DNA for the CDR3: TGCAGCGTTACGGCAGGGGTGAACACTGAAGCTTTCTTT. Translation gives CSVTAGVNTEAFF. Filled out from reference TRBV29-1 and TRBJ1-1, the complete variable domain reads SAVISQKPSRDICQRGTSLTIQCQVDSQVTMMFWYRQQPGQSLTLIATANQGSEATYESGFVIDKFPISRPNLTFSTLTVSNMSPEDSSIYLCSVTAGVNTEAFFGQGTRLTVV.

The V call is TRBV4-3, the J call TRBJ2-1; 8 bases fit TRBD2. Trimming cost V 0 bases and J 8 bases; bases outside gene matches: 12. Germline CDR1 is LGHNA and CDR2 is YSLEER. This CDR3 spans 17 amino acids. This CDR3 is CASSQDNSGRASDEQFF. The CDR3 DNA follows: TGCGCCAGCAGCCAAGATAACAGCGGGAGAGCTAGCGATGAGCAGTTCTTC.

V and J are TRBV10-3 and TRBJ2-3; 9 bases are shared with TRBD2. Germline V gene sequence: CDR1 ENHRY, CDR2 SYGVKD. This CDR3 comprises 16 residues. Losses at the gene ends were 6 bases for V and 0 bases for J; bases not matched to a gene: 7. The CDR3 sequence: CAIRLDTSGSTDTQYF. The CDR3 DNA is TGTGCCATCAGGTTGGACACTAGCGGGAGCACAGATACGCAGTATTTT.

V and J are TRBV28 and TRBJ1-1, with D perhaps TRBD1 (6 bases). The germline V and J ends were trimmed by 6 bases and 6 bases, with 20 bases remaining between them. CDR1 MDHEN and CDR2 SYDVKM come from the germline V gene. The CDR3 totals 15 residues. CDR3 coding DNA: TGTGCCAGCAGCAAATCTACAGGGCGCAGCGCTGAAGCTTTCTTT. Its translation: CASSKSTGRSAEAFF.

This clone has more than one count but fewer than ten. V and J are TRBV9 and TRBJ1-2, with 8 bases identical to TRBD1. Trimming cost V 2 bases and J 5 bases; bases outside gene matches: 5. CDR1 is SGDLS, CDR2 YYNGEE, per germline. This CDR3 is 14 amino acids long. The CDR3 coding sequence is TGTGCCAGCAGCGTGGGACAGGACCCTTATGGCTACACCTTC. This sequence encodes CASSVGQDPYGYTF.

The J gene is TRBJ2-5, the V gene TRBV5-1, with TRBD2 as a possible D gene (7 bases). The CDR3 is 15 residues long. V gave up 2 bases and J gave up 3 bases, with 14 bases separating them. Germline CDR1 is SGHRS and CDR2 is YFSETQ. The CDR3 DNA reads as TGCGCCAGCAGCTTTGGGGGCCTAGCGGAAGAGACCCAGTACTTC. This translates into CASSFGGLAEETQYF.

CDR3 sequence: CASSLPDRVPPYNEQFF. The CDR3 DNA follows: TGTGCCAGCAGTCTACCCGACAGGGTTCCTCCCTACAATGAGCAGTTCTTC. The chain combines TRBV11-2 with TRBJ2-1, with 7 bases matching TRBD1. CDR3 length equals 17 residues. V gave up 6 bases and J gave up 2 bases; unmatched junction bases: 13. Germline-derived CDR1 and CDR2 are SGHAT and FQNNGV.

This rearrangement joins TRBV11-2 to TRBJ2-6; D gene unclear. V gave up 5 bases and J gave up 2 bases, with 19 bases separating them. Germline-derived CDR1 and CDR2 are SGHAT and FQNNGV. The CDR3 runs 18 residues. In nucleotides, the CDR3 is TGTGCCAGCAGCCCCCTGAGAACCGTTCCTGCTGGGGCCAACGTCCTGACTTTC. Encoded protein: CASSPLRTVPAGANVLTF.